The T cell receptor (beta chain) described here comes from a study of T cell clones after liver transplantation. Study overall: Three of the eight recipients were HCV-positive; the rest had non-autoimmune, non-viral transplant indications.

CDR1 SGHAT and CDR2 FQNNGV come from the germline V gene. The CDR3 consists of 15 residues. With 5 bases removed from V and 8 bases from J, the gap between germline ends came to 19 bases. Sequencing was performed with immunoSEQ multiplex PCR; in TCRdb, only in-frame clones are kept and a portion is missing. Of 25,000 to 40,000 clones in the sample, around 94% were seen once. This sample comprised CD8+ T cells from blood, obtained 12 months after liver transplant. The TCR was taken from a human patient who received a liver transplant. The T cells may partly be graft donor cells. This chain uses TRBV11-2 with TRBJ1-3; maybe TRBD1 (5 bases). The CDR3 DNA sequence: TGTGCCAGCAGCCCATTGGGGGGTAGCGTGGACACCATATATTTT. Translation: CASSPLGGSVDTIYF.